This T cell receptor (beta chain) was captured in a study of OX40 agonist ivuxolimab in advanced cancers. At the level of the study: Cancers in dose escalation were hepatocellular, melanoma, renal cell and head and neck. Findings of the study overall: Antigen specificity remained undetermined for the expanded peripheral T cells. Mean expanded clone counts were higher in CD8+ than CD4+ T cells. Expansion of clones was among the lowest in partial responders at 0.1-3.0 mg/kg.

Concerning this clone itself: The antigen is undetermined.

Profiled with immunoSEQ multiplex PCR; TCRdb holds only in-frame clones, not every one. The repertoire has more than 60,000 clones, around 86% of them found once; the top ten carry just under 0.25%. V lost 3 bases to trimming and J lost 6 bases, with 12 bases between them. Germline CDR1 SQVTM, CDR2 ANQGSEA. The CDR3 has 13 amino acids. The specimen comprised CD4+ or CD8+ T cells sorted from blood, sampled in a trial of the OX40 agonist ivuxolimab. This TCR was recovered from an adult with an advanced solid tumor such as melanoma, head and neck, liver or kidney cancer. The rearrangement links TRBV29-1 to TRBJ1-5; no clear D. CDR3 in amino acids: CSVDLGFGQPQHF. CDR3 DNA: TGCAGCGTTGACTTGGGTTTTGGTCAGCCCCAGCATTTT.